This record looks at one T cell receptor (beta chain) sequence and its context. Its antigen remains unknown. This CDR3 has 14 residues. V dropped 3 bases and J dropped 0 bases, with 8 bases sitting between them. The germline CDR1 and CDR2 sequences are MNHEY and SVGAGI. The PCR used 60 Vbeta and 13 Jbeta primers. Method: immunoSEQ multiplex PCR; TCRdb's copy keeps in-frame clones and lacks some. This sample yields 65,000 to 80,000 clones, of which 78% are seen a single time; roughly 8.9% belongs to the top ten. This sample was taken from a study of cytomegalovirus exposure and HLA in healthy donors. General study points: TCR beta chains associated with HLA were, in a later analysis, more clonally expanded than equally common others. Relative to the approximately 700-donor mean, N-insertions were reportedly fewer in an Asian-associated ancestry cluster in a later analysis. V- and J-gene trimming of TCR beta was linked (in a later analysis) to a missense DCLRE1C variant.

This sequence originates from a woman in her thirties or forties in good health and CMV-seropositive. The sequencing sample was made of PBMCs. The gene calls are TRBV6-5 and TRBJ1-1; D uncertain. CDR3 in DNA: TGTGCCAGCAGTTATAGAGCCTTGAACACTGAAGCTTTCTTT. Amino acids: CASSYRALNTEAFF.